This T cell receptor beta chain emerged from a study of molecular identifiers for immune sequencing clone quantification. Listed TCR primers and previously described methods were used for bulk TCR libraries. TCRdb re-called the PCR reads with MiXCR, one entry per CDR3 protein. The table lists more than 10,000 distinct CDR3 sequences, about 16% of them singletons, with around 1.5% in the top ten. The CDR3 contains 17 residues. With V trimmed by 3 bases and J by 5 bases, 12 bases remained unmatched. Germline CDR1 LGHNA, CDR2 YNFKEQ. General study results and limits: Highly expanded clone sizes could be underestimated by identical TCR molecules sharing a barcode.

As to this clonotype: Its antigen is not identified.

The chain carries TRBV4-2 and TRBJ2-7; 11 nucleotides match TRBD2. The sample was naive CD8+ T cells from blood, with Jurkat cell RNA spiked in. The subset denotes: FACS-sorted CD8+CD4-CCR7+CD45RA+ naive T cells. This receptor was identified in a human donor in good health. Some libraries in this study had Jurkat cell RNA spiked in. The CDR3 coding sequence is TGTGCCAGCAGCCAGGACCCAACTAGCGGGAGAGGGAACGAGCAGTACTTC. Protein sequence: CASSQDPTSGRGNEQYF.